The present entry profiles one T cell receptor (beta chain) with its context. Its antigen is unidentified. Additional DNA sequences in this sample encode the identical CDR3. This sample stems from a study of shared clonotypes between healthy human individuals. Study outcomes and limitations: Measured sharing among donors was expected to vary with sequencing depth.

Every contributor of samples was a Caucasian grown-up residing in Nashville, Tennessee. The deep-level immunoSEQ assay was used. TCRdb's table, derived via immunoSEQ multiplex PCR, lists solely in-frame clones and lacks some. Here the sample spans about 1.5 million clones, about 96% being singletons. This CDR3 is built from 11 residues. V lost 5 bases and J 4 bases, leaving 8 bases between the germline ends. Germline V CDR1 and CDR2: SQVTM, ANQGSEA. Sequencing was carried out using naive CD4+ T cells sorted from blood. Subset here: CD45RA+ positively selected. The chain employs TRBV29-1 and TRBJ1-2, with a tentative D call TRBD1 (5 bases). The sequence was obtained from a man aged 25 to 45 in good health. CDR3 protein: CSVHGTYGYTF. As DNA, the CDR3 is TGCAGCGTTCACGGGACCTATGGCTACACCTTC.